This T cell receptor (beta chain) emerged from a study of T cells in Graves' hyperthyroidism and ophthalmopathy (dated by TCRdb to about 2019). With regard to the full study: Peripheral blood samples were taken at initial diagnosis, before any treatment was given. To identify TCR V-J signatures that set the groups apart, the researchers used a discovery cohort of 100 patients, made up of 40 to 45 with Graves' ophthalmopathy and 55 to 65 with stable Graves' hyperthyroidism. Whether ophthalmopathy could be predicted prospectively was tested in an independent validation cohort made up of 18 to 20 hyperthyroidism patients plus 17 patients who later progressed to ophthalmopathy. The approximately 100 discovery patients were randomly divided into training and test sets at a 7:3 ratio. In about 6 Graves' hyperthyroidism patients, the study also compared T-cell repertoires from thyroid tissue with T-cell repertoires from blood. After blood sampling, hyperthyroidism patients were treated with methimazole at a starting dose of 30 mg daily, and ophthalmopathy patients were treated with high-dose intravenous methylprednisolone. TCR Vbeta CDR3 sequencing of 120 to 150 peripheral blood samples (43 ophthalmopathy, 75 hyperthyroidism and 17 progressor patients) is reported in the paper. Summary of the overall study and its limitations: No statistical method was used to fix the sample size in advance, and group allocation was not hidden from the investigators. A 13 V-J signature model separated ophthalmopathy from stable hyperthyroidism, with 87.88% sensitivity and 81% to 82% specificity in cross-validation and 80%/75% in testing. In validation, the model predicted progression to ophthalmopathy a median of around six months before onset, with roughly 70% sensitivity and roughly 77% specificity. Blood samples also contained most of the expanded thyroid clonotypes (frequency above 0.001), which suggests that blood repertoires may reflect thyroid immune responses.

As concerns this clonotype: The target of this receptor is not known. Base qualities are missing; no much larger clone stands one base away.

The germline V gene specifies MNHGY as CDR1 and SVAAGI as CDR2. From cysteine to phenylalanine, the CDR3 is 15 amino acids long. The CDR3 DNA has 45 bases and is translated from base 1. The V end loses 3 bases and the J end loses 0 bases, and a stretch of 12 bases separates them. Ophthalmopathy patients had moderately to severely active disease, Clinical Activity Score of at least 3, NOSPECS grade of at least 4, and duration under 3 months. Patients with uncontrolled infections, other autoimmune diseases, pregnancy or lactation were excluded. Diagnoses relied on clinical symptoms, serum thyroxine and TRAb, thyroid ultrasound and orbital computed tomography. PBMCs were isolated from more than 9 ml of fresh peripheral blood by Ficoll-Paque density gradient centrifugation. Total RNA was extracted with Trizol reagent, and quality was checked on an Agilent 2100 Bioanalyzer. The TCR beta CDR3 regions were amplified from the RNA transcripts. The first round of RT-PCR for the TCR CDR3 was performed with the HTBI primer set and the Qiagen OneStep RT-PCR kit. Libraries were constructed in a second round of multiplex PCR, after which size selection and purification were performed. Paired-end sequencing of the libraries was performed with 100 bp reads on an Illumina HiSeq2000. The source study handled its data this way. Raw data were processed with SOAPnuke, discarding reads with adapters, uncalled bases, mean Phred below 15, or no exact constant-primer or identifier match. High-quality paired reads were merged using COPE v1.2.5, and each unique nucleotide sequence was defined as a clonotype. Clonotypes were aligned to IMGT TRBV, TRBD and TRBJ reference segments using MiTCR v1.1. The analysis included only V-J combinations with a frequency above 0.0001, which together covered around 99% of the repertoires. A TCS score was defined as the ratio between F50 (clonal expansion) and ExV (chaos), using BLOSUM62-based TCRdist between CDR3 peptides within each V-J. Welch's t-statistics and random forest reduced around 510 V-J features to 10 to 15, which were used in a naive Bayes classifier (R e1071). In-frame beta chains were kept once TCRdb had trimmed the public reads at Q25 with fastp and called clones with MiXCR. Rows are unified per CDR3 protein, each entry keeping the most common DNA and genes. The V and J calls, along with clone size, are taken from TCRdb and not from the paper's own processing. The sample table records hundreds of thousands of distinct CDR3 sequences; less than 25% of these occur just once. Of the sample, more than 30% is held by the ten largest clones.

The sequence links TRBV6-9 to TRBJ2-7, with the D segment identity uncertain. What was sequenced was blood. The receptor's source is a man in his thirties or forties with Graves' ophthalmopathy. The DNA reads TGTGCCAGCAGTTACCGCGTTTTCGGCTCCTACGAGCAGTACTTC. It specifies CASSYRVFGSYEQYF.